This T cell receptor beta chain was sequenced in a study of T cell responses to AZD1222 COVID-19 vaccine. Sequenced by immunoSEQ multiplex PCR; TCRdb stores in-frame clones only, minus some. The profile shows some 130,000 clones, approximately 90% of them singletons. This CDR3 comprises 13 residues. V was pared by 5 bases and J by 4 bases, with 3 bases of the junction left unmatched. The germline V gene has CDR1 SGHAT and CDR2 FQDESV (reference sequence). This receptor was taken from an adult in good health. Sequences were derived from peripheral blood, sampled on day 0 of AZD1222 vaccination. This chain joins TRBV11-1 and TRBJ1-1, with TRBD1 identical over 8 bases. The CDR3 region is CASSGQGFTEAFF. CDR3 DNA sequence: TGTGCCAGCAGCGGACAGGGTTTCACTGAAGCTTTCTTT.